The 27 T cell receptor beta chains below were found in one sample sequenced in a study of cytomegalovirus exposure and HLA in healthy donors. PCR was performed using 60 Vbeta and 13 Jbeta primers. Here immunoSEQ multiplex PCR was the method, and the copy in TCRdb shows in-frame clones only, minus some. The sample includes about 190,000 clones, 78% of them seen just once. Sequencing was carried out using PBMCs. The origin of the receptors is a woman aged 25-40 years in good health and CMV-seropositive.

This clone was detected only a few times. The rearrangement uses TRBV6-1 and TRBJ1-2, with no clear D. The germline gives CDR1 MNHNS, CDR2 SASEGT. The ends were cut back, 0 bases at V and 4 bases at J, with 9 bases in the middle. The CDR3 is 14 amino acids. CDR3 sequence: CASSEAAGSYGYTF. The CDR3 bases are TGTGCCAGCAGTGAAGCAGCCGGGAGCTATGGCTACACCTTC.

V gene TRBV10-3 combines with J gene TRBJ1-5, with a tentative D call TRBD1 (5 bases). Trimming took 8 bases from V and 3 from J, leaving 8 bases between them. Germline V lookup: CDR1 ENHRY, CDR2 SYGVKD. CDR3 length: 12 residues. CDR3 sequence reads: CAIGHINQPQHF. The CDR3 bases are TGTGCCATCGGACATATCAATCAGCCCCAGCATTTT.

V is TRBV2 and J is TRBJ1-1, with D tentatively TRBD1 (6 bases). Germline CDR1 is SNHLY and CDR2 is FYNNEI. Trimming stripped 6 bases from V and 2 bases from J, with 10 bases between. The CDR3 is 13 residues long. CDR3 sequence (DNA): TGTGCCAGCAGATTACAGGGTAACACTGAAGCTTTCTTT. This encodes CASRLQGNTEAFF.

The CDR3 DNA follows: TGTGCCAGCCAGGTGGTATTGGGTCGGGAGACCCAGTACTTC. Residues: CASQVVLGRETQYF. The chain links TRBV28 to TRBJ2-5; D remains ambiguous. This CDR3 spans 14 amino acids. Germline CDR1 reads MDHEN; CDR2 reads SYDVKM. V lost 8 bases and J 5 bases, leaving 18 bases between the germline ends.

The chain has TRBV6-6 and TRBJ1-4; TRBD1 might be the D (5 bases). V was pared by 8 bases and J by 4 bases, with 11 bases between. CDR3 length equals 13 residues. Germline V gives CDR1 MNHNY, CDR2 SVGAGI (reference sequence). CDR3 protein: CASLAGNNEKLFF. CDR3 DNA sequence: TGTGCCAGCCTGGCAGGGAATAATGAAAAACTGTTTTTT.

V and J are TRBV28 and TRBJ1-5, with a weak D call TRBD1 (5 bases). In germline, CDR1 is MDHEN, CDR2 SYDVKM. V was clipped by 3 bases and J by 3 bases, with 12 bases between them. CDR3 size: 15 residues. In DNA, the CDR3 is TGTGCCAGCAGTTTTCAGGGTGGGGTCAATCAGCCCCAGCATTTT. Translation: CASSFQGGVNQPQHF.

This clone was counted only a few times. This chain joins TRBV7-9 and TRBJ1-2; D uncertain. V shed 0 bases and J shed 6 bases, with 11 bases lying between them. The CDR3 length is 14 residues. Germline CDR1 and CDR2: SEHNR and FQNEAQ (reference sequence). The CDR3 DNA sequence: TGTGCCAGCAGCTTAGCATCGGGCGGGGATGGCTACACCTTC. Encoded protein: CASSLASGGDGYTF.

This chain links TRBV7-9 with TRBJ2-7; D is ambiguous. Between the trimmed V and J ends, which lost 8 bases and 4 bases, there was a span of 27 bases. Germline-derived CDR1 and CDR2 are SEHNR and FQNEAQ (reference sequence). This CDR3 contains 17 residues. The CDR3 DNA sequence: TGTGCCAGCCTTGGGCCAGCAGCTTCCCAAACCGGATACGAGCAGTACTTC. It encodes CASLGPAASQTGYEQYF.

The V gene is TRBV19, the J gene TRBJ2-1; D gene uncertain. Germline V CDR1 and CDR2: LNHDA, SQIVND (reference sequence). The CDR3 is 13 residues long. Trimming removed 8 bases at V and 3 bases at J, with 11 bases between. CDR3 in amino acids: CASSSQVYNEQFF. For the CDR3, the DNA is TGTGCCAGTTCTTCGCAGGTCTACAATGAGCAGTTCTTC.

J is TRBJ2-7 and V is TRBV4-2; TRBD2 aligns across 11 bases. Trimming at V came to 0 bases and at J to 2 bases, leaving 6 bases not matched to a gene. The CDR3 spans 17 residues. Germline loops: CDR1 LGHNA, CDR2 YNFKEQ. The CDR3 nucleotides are TGTGCCAGCAGCCAAGATACGGTTAGCGGGGGGGCCTACGAGCAGTACTTC. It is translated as CASSQDTVSGGAYEQYF.

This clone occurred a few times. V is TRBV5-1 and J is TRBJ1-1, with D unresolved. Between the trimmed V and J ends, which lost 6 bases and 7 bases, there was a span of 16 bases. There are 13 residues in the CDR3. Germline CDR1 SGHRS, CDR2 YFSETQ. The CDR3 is CASKRDFGSEAFF. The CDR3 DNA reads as TGCGCCAGCAAGAGGGATTTCGGCAGTGAAGCTTTCTTT.

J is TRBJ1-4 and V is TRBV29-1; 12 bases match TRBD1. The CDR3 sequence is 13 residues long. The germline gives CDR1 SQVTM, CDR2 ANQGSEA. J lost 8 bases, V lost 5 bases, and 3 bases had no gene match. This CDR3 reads CSVWDRGREKLFF. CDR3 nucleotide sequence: TGCAGCGTTTGGGACAGGGGGCGAGAAAAACTGTTTTTT.

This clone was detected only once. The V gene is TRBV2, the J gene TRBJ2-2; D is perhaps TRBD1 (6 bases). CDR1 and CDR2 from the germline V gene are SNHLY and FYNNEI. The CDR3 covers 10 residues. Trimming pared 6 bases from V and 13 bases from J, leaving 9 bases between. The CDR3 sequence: CASRQGTLFF. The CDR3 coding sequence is TGTGCCAGCAGACAGGGAACGCTGTTTTTT.

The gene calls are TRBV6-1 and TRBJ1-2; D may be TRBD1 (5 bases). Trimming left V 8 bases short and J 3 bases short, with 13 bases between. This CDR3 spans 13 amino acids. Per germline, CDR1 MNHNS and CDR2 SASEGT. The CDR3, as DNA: TGTGCCAGCCACGACAGCTCTGACTATGGCTACACCTTC. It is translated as CASHDSSDYGYTF.

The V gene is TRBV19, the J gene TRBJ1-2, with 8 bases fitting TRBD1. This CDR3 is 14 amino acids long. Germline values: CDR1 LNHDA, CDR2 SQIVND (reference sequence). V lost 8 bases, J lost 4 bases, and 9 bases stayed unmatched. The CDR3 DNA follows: TGTGCCAGTGCGTCCCAGACAGGGGTCTATGGCTACACCTTC. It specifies CASASQTGVYGYTF. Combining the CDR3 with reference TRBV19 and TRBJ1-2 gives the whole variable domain DGGITQSPKYLFRKEGQNVTLSCEQNLNHDAMYWYRQDPGQGLRLIYYSQIVNDFQKGDIAEGYSVSREKKESFPLTVTSAQKNPTAFYLCASASQTGVYGYTFGSGTRLTVV.

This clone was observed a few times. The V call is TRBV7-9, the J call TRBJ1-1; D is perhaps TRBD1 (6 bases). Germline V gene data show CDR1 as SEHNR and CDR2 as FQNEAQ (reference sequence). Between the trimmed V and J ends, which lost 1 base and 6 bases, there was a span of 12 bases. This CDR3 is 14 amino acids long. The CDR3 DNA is TGTGCCAGCAGCTTAGACAGGGAAGGGCCTGAAGCTTTCTTT. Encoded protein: CASSLDREGPEAFF.

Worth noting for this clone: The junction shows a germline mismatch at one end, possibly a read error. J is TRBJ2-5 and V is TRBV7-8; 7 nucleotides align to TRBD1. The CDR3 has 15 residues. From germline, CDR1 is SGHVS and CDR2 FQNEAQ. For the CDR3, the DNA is TGTGCCAGCAGCTCTCTCCGGGACAGCCAAGAGGCCCAGTACTTC. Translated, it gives CASSSLRDSQEAQYF.

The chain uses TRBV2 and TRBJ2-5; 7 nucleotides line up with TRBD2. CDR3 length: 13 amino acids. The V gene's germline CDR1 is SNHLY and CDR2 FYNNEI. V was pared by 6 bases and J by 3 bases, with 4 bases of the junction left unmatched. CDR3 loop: CASRGGMEETQYF. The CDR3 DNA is TGTGCCAGCAGGGGGGGGATGGAAGAGACCCAGTACTTC.

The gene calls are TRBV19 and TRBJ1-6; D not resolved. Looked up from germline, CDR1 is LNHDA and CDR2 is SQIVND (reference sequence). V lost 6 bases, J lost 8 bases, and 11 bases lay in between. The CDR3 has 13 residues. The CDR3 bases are TGTGCCAGTAGGGCGGAAGGTCATTCACCCCTCCACTTT. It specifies CASRAEGHSPLHF.

For the CDR3, the DNA is TGTGCCAGCAGTTTTTTGTCGGGGTGGGAGACCCAGTACTTC. Translated, it gives CASSFLSGWETQYF. The chain uses TRBV28 and TRBJ2-5; D might be TRBD2 (5 bases). Germline V lookup: CDR1 MDHEN, CDR2 SYDVKM. The germline V and J ends were trimmed by 3 bases and 5 bases, with 13 bases remaining between them. The CDR3 spans 14 residues.

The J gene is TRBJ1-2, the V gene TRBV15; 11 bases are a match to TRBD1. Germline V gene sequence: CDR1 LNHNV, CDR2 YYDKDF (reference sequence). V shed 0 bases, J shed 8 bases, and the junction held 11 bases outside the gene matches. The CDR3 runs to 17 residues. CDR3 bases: TGTGCCACCAGCAGAGATTTTTCCGGACAGGGGGCCGGAGGCTACACCTTC. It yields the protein CATSRDFSGQGAGGYTF.

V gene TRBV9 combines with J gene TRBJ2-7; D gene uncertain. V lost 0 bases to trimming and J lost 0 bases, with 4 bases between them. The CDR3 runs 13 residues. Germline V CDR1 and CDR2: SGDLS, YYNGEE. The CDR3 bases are TGTGCCAGCAGCGTAGGGCCCTCCTACGAGCAGTACTTC. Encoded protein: CASSVGPSYEQYF. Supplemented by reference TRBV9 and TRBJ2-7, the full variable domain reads DSGVTQTPKHLITATGQRVTLRCSPRSGDLSVYWYQQSLDQGLQFLIQYYNGEERAKGNILERFSAQQFPDLHSELNLSSLELGDSALYFCASSVGPSYEQYFGPGTRLTVT.

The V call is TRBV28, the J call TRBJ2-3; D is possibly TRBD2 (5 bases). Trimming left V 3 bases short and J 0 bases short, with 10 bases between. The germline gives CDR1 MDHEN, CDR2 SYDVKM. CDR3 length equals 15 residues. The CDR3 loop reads CASSFPGLSTDTQYF. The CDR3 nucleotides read TGTGCCAGCAGTTTCCCGGGATTAAGCACAGATACGCAGTATTTT.

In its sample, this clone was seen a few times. The CDR3 bases are TGTGCCAGCAGCTTCCGAGGGAGCTCTGGAAACACCATATATTTT. It codes for CASSFRGSSGNTIYF. V gene TRBV5-6 combines with J gene TRBJ1-3, with D unclear. This CDR3 spans 15 amino acids. V dropped 2 bases and J dropped 0 bases, with 9 bases sitting between them. Germline V gene sequence: CDR1 SGHDT, CDR2 YYEEEE.

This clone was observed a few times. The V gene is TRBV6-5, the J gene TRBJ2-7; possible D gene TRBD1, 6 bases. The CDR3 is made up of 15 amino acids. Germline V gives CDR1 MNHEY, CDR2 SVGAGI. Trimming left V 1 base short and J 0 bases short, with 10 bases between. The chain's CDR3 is CASSYFATGSYEQYF. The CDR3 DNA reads TGTGCCAGCAGTTACTTCGCGACAGGCTCCTACGAGCAGTACTTC.

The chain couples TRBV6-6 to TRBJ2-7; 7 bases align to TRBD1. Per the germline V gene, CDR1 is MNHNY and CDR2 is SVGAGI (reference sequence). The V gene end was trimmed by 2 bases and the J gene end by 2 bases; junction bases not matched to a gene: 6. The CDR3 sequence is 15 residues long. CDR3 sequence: CASSYGDRKAYEQYF. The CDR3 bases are TGTGCCAGCAGTTACGGGGACAGAAAAGCCTACGAGCAGTACTTC.

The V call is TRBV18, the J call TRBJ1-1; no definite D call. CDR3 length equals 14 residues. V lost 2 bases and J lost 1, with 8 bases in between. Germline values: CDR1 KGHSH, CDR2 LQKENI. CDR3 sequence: CASSPGVENTEAFF. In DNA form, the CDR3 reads TGTGCCAGCTCACCAGGAGTAGAGAACACTGAAGCTTTCTTT. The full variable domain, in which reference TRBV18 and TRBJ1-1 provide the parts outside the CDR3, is NAGVMQNPRHLVRRRGQEARLRCSPMKGHSHVYWYRQLPEEGLKFMVYLQKENIIDESGMPKERFSAEFPKEGPSILRIQQVVRGDSAAYFCASSPGVENTEAFFGQGTRLTVV.